These 23 T cell receptor delta chains share one sample of origin, sequenced in a study of γδ T cells in repeated Plasmodium falciparum infection. Flow sorting of PBMC yielded separate Vgamma9/Vdelta2+ and Vdelta2-negative gammadelta T cell populations for bulk repertoire analysis. TCRdb re-processed the multiplex PCR reads using CATT. The repertoire consists of about 57,000 delta-chain clones, with over 1.5% occurring once and the leading ten covering approximately 16%. The specimen was gamma-delta T cells from blood. The receptor source for this set is a pool of human donors (malaria-infected and uninfected, not separated).

To note about this clone: The protein that TCRdb holds for this DNA derives from a much larger clone and differs from the translated DNA at residues 5 and 15, which likely indicates a read error; the protein shown here is translated from the DNA. The V and J genes are TRDV1 and TRDJ1, with TRDD3 identical over 8 bases. J was trimmed by 3 bases and V by 3 bases; bases with no gene match: 36. The length of the CDR3 is 25 residues. Per the germline V gene, CDR1 is TSWWSYY and CDR2 is QGS. CDR3 residues: CALGDPSWRAPADRILGDTSDKLIF. The CDR3, as DNA: TGTGCTCTTGGGGACCCCTCTTGGCGAGCCCCTGCGGACAGAATTTTAGGGGATACATCCGATAAACTCATCTTT.

This clone was counted at least ten times. The TCRdb record carries a much larger clone's protein, which differs from this DNA's translation at residue 7; a read error is the likely cause, and the protein listed here is the DNA translation. The V and J genes are TRDV1 and TRDJ1; the match to TRDD3 covers 7 bases. The V segment lost 1 base and the J segment 11 bases; nucleotides outside the gene matches: 10. CDR1 is TSWWSYY, CDR2 QGS, per germline. The CDR3 has 14 amino acids. CDR3 nucleotides: TGTGCTCTTGGGGAACACCCGGGGGATTCGGTGCTCATCTTT. The encoded protein is CALGEHPGDSVLIF.

This clone came up many times. TCRdb records a much larger clone's protein for this DNA, with a difference at residue 9 that likely arises from a read error; the protein given is the translation of the DNA. The chain joins TRDV1 to TRDJ1, with a weak D call TRDD3 (5 bases). Between the trimmed V and J ends, which lost 5 bases and 3 bases, there was a span of 13 bases. CDR1 TSWWSYY and CDR2 QGS come from the germline V gene. The CDR3 has 14 amino acids. The CDR3 reads CALGILGCADKLIF. The CDR3 DNA reads as TGTGCTCTTGGGATCCTGGGTTGCGCCGATAAACTCATCTTT.

Concerning this clone: TCRdb has a much larger clone's protein, which differs at residue 9 from the translation of this DNA, likely because of a read error; what is shown is the protein translated from the DNA. The chain is built from TRDV2 and TRDJ1; D perhaps matches TRDD3 (5 bases). Germline V CDR1 and CDR2: GEAIGNYY, EKD. Trimming pared 3 bases from V and 3 bases from J, leaving 13 bases between. This CDR3 contains 14 residues. The CDR3 sequence is CACDGISAPDKLIF. The CDR3 region has the DNA TGTGCCTGTGACGGGATTAGTGCCCCCGATAAACTCATCTTT.

The table lists this clone with a few counts. A far larger clone is off by one base, so a read error is likely. Other DNA variants within this sample encode the same CDR3. Written as DNA, the CDR3 is TGTGCTTACAGGAGCTGGTACCGCCCTCCTACTGGGGGCCAGAGCCCCTGGGACACCCGACAGATGTTTTTC. It translates to CAYRSWYRPPTGGQSPWDTRQMFF. The chain has TRAV38-2/DV8 and TRDJ3, with TRDD3 matching 8 bases. TCRdb is silent on the J gene; assignment here came from matching the DNA to germline. This CDR3 comprises 24 residues. The germline V gene encodes CDR1 TSESDYY and CDR2 QEAYKQQN. Variable domain in full (rest from reference TRAV38-2/DV8 and TRDJ3): AQTVTQSQPEMSVQEAETVTLSCTYDTSESDYYLFWYKQPPSRQMILVIRQEAYKQQNATENRFSVNFQKAAKSFSLKISDSQLGDAAMYFCAYRSWYRPPTGGQSPWDTRQMFFGTGIKLFVEP.

This clone was counted only a few times. TCRdb's listed protein matches a much larger clone and diverges from this DNA's translation at residue 22, likely through a read error; the protein shown comes from the DNA. V and J are TRDV1 and TRDJ1; perhaps D is TRDD2 or TRDD3 (9 bases each). TCRdb supplies no J gene; here it was assigned by aligning the nucleotide sequence to germline. The CDR3 sequence is 26 residues long. The germline gives CDR1 TSWWSYY, CDR2 QGS. The CDR3: CALGEAGPSYGRSTGGPRWVTNKLIF. The CDR3, as DNA: TGTGCTCTTGGGGAAGCGGGGCCTTCCTACGGGAGGAGTACTGGGGGACCCCGTTGGGTCACCAATAAACTCATCTTT.

This clone came up many times. This likely traces to a read error, being one base from a far larger clone. The sample holds other DNA sequences that translate to the same CDR3. The V call is TRDV1, the J call TRDJ1, with 13 bases lining up with TRDD3. Germline V gives CDR1 TSWWSYY, CDR2 QGS. There are 23 residues in the CDR3. The CDR3 nucleotides read TGTGCTCTTGGGGAACTTATTGGTCTAGGCACGTACTGGGGGATACGCTATGCCGATAAGCTCATCTTT. Amino acids: CALGELIGLGTYWGIRYADKLIF.

Concerning this clone itself: The protein held in TCRdb is that of a much larger clone and does not match this DNA's translation at residue 9, likely because of a read error; the protein shown is translated from the DNA. This chain uses TRDV1 with TRDJ1, with 10 bases aligning to TRDD3. The J gene, not given by TCRdb, was assigned here from a germline match of the nucleotide sequence. Germline V gene lookup returns CDR1 TSWWSYY and CDR2 QGS. There are 21 residues in the CDR3. V was clipped by 4 bases and J by 7 bases; unmatched bases: 27. This CDR3 is CALGARSPAWGRELGDLKLIF. CDR3 DNA: TGTGCTCTTGGGGCGCGTTCCCCTGCTTGGGGCAGGGAACTGGGGGATCTTAAACTCATCTTT.

This clone has more than one count but fewer than ten. TCRdb shows a much larger clone's protein in place of this DNA's translation, and the two differ at residue 16, likely through a read error; the protein shown is translated from the DNA. CDR3 protein: CALWPSYTLKPLTAQPFF. Here the CDR3 DNA reads TGTGCCTTATGGCCTTCCTACACCCTAAAGCCTTTGACAGCACAACCCTTCTTT. V gene assignment gives TRDV3, but the J gene was left uncalled; whether TRDD2, the table's D call, matches the DNA was not checked. The CDR3 runs 18 residues. Germline V CDR1 and CDR2: TVYSNPD, GDNSRS (reference sequence).

There are many counts of this clone. The TCRdb protein, from a much larger clone, departs from this DNA's translation at residue 5, likely by read error; the protein shown derives from the DNA. The chain links TRDV2 to TRDJ3, with TRDD3 matching over 8 bases. The CDR3 totals 19 residues. After removal of 3 bases from V and 0 bases from J, the junction contained 9 bases not matched to a gene. The V gene's germline CDR1 is GEAIGNYY and CDR2 EKD. The CDR3 nucleotides read TGTGCCTGTGACGCTCCTGGGGGACAAAGCTCCTGGGACACCCGACAGATGTTTTTC. Translated: CACDAPGGQSSWDTRQMFF.

This clone was seen ten or more times. This probably arose from a read error, given a far larger clone one base away. Other nucleotide sequences in the sample specify the same CDR3. The genes are TRDV1 and TRDJ1; 7 nucleotides match TRDD3. Germline values: CDR1 TSWWSYY, CDR2 QGS. The J segment lost 5 bases and the V segment lost 3 bases, leaving 15 bases of the junction unmatched. There are 17 residues in the CDR3. The CDR3 here is CALGDPTRYGIPDKLIF. CDR3 DNA sequence: TGTGCTCTTGGGGATCCGACCCGCTACGGGATACCTGATAAACTCATCTTT.

This clone was observed many times. A far larger clone is off by one base, so a read error is likely. This CDR3 is also generated by other DNA sequences in the sample. This rearrangement joins TRDV1 to TRDJ1; TRDD3 is a possible D gene (6 bases). Germline V gene lookup returns CDR1 TSWWSYY and CDR2 QGS. V dropped 2 bases and J dropped 2 bases, with 24 bases sitting between them. The CDR3 extends over 19 amino acids. The CDR3 coding sequence is TGTGCTCTTGGGGAAGGCGCTGGGGCCCGGAGAGGGTATACCGATAAACTCATCTTT. Translation: CALGEGAGARRGYTDKLIF.

This clone rates as medium-sized. The sample holds other DNA sequences that translate to the same CDR3. The chain combines TRDV1 with TRDJ1; D is perhaps TRDD2 (6 bases). Germline V lookup: CDR1 TSWWSYY, CDR2 QGS. Trimming cost V 2 bases and J 10 bases, with 29 bases left between them. The CDR3 has 18 amino acids. CDR3 sequence (DNA): TGTGCTCTTGGGGAAGAATGTGAGCATGGCCTTCCGCCTGGGCGACTCATCTTT. Encoded protein: CALGEECEHGLPPGRLIF.

Notes on this clone: The protein recorded in TCRdb matches a much larger clone and deviates from this DNA's translation at residue 7, suggesting a read error; the protein here is obtained by translating the DNA. The chain uses TRDV1 and TRDJ1; D gene unclear. TCRdb offers no J gene call, so here the DNA was matched to germline to obtain one. The CDR3 sequence is 20 residues long. Germline V gives CDR1 TSWWSYY, CDR2 QGS. V was clipped by 2 bases and J by 0 bases, with 25 bases between them. The CDR3 coding sequence is TGTGCTCTTGGGGAAAGACTAACCCCAGGAGTACTTCTCCACACCGATAAACTCATCTTT. Encoded protein: CALGERLTPGVLLHTDKLIF.

At least ten counts were recorded for this clone. The amino acid sequence in TCRdb belongs to a much larger clone and departs from this DNA's translation at residue 10, likely a sequencing read error; the sequence shown is translated from the DNA. The rearrangement uses TRDV1 and TRDJ1; perhaps TRDD2 as D (6 bases). From germline, CDR1 is TSWWSYY and CDR2 QGS. The CDR3 covers 13 residues. The CDR3 loop is CALRPSLTDRLIF. CDR3 sequence (DNA): TGTGCTCTGCGGCCTTCCCTGACCGATAGACTCATCTTT.

Notes on this clone: TCRdb attributes to this sequence the protein of a much larger clone, which differs from the DNA translation at residue 3; a read error is likely, and the protein displayed is translated from the DNA. V is TRDV1 and J is TRDJ1, with TRDD3 matching over 8 bases. TCRdb gives no J gene; it was assigned here by matching the DNA to germline. The germline V gene encodes CDR1 TSWWSYY and CDR2 QGS. The CDR3 runs to 23 residues. CDR3 nucleotides: TGTGCTTTTGGGGAACTGTTTCCATCCACACTTATAATTGGGGGATCTGGATCCGATAAACTCATCTTT. It specifies CAFGELFPSTLIIGGSGSDKLIF.

This clone appeared a few times. The protein TCRdb gives is from a much larger clone and does not agree with this DNA's translation at residue 7, likely a read error; the protein shown here comes from the DNA. The chain is built from TRDV1 and TRDJ1, with 10 bases lining up with TRDD3. Since TCRdb gives no J gene, matching the DNA to germline was used here to assign it. This CDR3 has 25 amino acids. Germline V lookup: CDR1 TSWWSYY, CDR2 QGS. V was clipped by 3 bases and J by 2 bases; unmatched bases: 33. The CDR3: CALGDSSTTEPQPRTGGLPTDKLIF. CDR3 coding DNA: TGTGCTCTTGGGGACTCTTCTACAACGGAACCCCAACCCCGTACTGGGGGATTACCAACCGATAAACTCATCTTT.

This clone is medium-sized. In the same sample, other DNA sequences code for this CDR3. V usage is TRDV1 and J usage is TRDJ2, with 12 bases lining up with TRDD3. The CDR3 extends over 22 amino acids. J lost 2 bases, V lost 3 bases, and 19 bases had no gene match. CDR1 is TSWWSYY and CDR2 is QGS in the germline V gene. The CDR3 DNA reads TGTGCTCTTGGGGACGTCGTCCTACATCCACTGGGGGATACCAGCTTGACAGCACAACTCTTCTTT. This translates into CALGDVVLHPLGDTSLTAQLFF.

This clone has only a few counts. The TCRdb protein, from a much larger clone, departs from this DNA's translation at residue 22, likely by read error; the protein shown derives from the DNA. The chain links TRDV1 to TRDJ1; the match to TRDD3 covers 11 bases. The CDR3 has 24 residues. CDR1 TSWWSYY and CDR2 QGS come from the germline V gene. CDR3 bases: TGTGCTCTTGGGGAATTAAAAAGTCCTCCCTGGGGTGGGGGATACGCCTTGTTGGGCGATAAACGCATATTT. It specifies CALGELKSPPWGGGYALLGDKRIF.

Points on this clone: The mismatch at residue 14 between this DNA's translation and the TCRdb protein of a much larger clone likely reflects a read error; the protein shown is translated from the DNA. The V segment is TRDV1, and no J call was made; the DNA was not used to check the table's D call, TRDD3. Germline assignment: CDR1 TSWWSYY and CDR2 QGS. CDR3 size: 16 residues. DNA of the CDR3: TGTGCTCTTGGGGGCCTATACTGGGGGCTCACCGATAAACCCATCTTT. It is translated as CALGGLYWGLTDKPIF.

The sample holds a few counts of this clone. For this DNA, TCRdb reports the protein of a much larger clone, which diverges at residue 12, most likely from a read error; the protein presented here is translated directly from the DNA. The chain joins TRDV3 to TRDJ1, with TRDD3 matching 9 bases. Germline CDR1 and CDR2: TVYSNPD and GDNSRS (reference sequence). Unmatched junction bases numbered 18, after V lost 4 bases and J lost 3 bases. The length of the CDR3 is 17 residues. CDR3 bases: TGTGCCTCCCCCCGTGGACTTTACTGGGGGAAGGCCGATAAACTCATCTTT. It encodes CASPRGLYWGKADKLIF.

This clone showed up just a few times. Given a far larger clone just one base away, this is likely a sequencing read error. The identical CDR3 is also encoded by other nucleotide sequences in the sample. The rearrangement joins TRDV1 to TRDJ1; D is possibly TRDD3 (5 bases). Assignment of the J gene here rests on matching the DNA to germline, because TCRdb gives none. The CDR3 is 29 residues long. Germline CDR1 is TSWWSYY and CDR2 is QGS. In DNA form, the CDR3 reads TGTGCTCTAGGGGAACTAGGCCCCCTTGAGAGTGGAACCGAAACGCCCAGTGCCCCCGCCGTCCGATATTCCGATAAACTCATCTTT. It translates to CALGELGPLESGTETPSAPAVRYSDKLIF.

This clone was seen only once. Its ends do not fully match the called genes, so a read error is possible. The J gene is TRDJ1, the V gene TRDV3; 8 bases are a match to TRDD3. The J gene is not listed in TCRdb, so it was assigned here from a DNA match to germline. The germline V gene encodes CDR1 TVYSNPD and CDR2 GDNSRS (reference sequence). The CDR3 loop spans 16 amino acids. The CDR3 DNA sequence: TGTGCCCTTAGTGGGTACTGGGGGTCCTACACCGATAAACTCATCTTT. Protein: CALSGYWGSYTDKLIF.